The present T cell receptor beta chain was sequenced within a study of blood T cell repertoires in COVID-19. Study summary: Sites across the United States, Italy and Spain contributed samples from acute and convalescent COVID-19. PBMCs, B-cell-depleted T cells, or T cells provided the cDNA or gDNA that made up the material.

Trimming left V 4 bases short and J 0 bases short, with 10 bases between. CDR1 is SGHTA, CDR2 FQGTGA, per germline. CDR3 length: 15 amino acids. The count of this clone is one. Participants in the exposed group had met a COVID-19 case in the 2 weeks before joining the study. The table came from immunoSEQ multiplex PCR; TCRdb's copy has only in-frame clones and leaves some out. The sample consists of 250,000 or so clones, about 88% of them appearing once. The specimen was PBMCs or T cells enriched from blood (not recorded which). The chain combines TRBV7-3 with TRBJ2-1, with D hard to call. This TCR derives from a woman in her forties or fifties who had been exposed to COVID-19. For the CDR3, the DNA is TGTGCCAGCAGCTCCGACTCGAGCTCCTACAATGAGCAGTTCTTC. Encoded protein: CASSSDSSSYNEQFF.